This TCR beta chain came from a study of blood T cell repertoires in COVID-19. As for the study in general: COVID-19 samples collected from the United States, Italy and Spain covered acute and convalescent phases. From T cells, B-cell-depleted T cells, or PBMCs came the material, which was cDNA or gDNA.

This CDR3 has 15 amino acids. The germline gives CDR1 MNHEY, CDR2 SMNVEV (reference sequence). Between the trimmed V and J ends, which lost 6 bases and 0 bases, there was a span of 11 bases. Seattle's enrolled individuals joined amid active infection and were then monitored longitudinally. Authors' analysis steps: Researchers report that nucleated cell counts were estimated from reference gene primer amplification. Some clones are missing from TCRdb's copy, which holds only in-frame ones; the method was immunoSEQ multiplex PCR. V and J calls and clone size are given by that table; D and trimming were obtained from the DNA. There are around 280,000 clones in the sample; around nine tenths occur only once, and approximately 10% lies in the top ten.

The TCR comes from a woman aged 30 to 39 with COVID-19, enrolled during active disease. The chain joins TRBV27 to TRBJ1-4, with D possibly being TRBD1 (6 bases). Sequencing was done on a sample of peripheral blood. The CDR3 here is CASRSDSATNEKLFF. The CDR3 nucleotides read TGTGCCAGCAGGTCGGACAGTGCAACTAATGAAAAACTGTTTTTT.